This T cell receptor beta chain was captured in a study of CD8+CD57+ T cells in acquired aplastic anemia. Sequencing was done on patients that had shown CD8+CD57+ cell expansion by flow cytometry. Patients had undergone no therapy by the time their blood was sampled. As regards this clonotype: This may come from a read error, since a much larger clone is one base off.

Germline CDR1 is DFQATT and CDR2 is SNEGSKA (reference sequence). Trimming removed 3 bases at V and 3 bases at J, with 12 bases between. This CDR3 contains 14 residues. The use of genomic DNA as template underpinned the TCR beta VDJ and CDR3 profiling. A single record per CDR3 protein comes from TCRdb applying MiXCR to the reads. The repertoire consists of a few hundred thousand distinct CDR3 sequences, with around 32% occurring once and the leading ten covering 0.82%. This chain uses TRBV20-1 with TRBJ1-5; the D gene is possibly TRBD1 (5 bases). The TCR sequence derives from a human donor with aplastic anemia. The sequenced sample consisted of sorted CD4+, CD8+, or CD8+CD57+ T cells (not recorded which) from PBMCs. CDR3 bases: TGCAGTGCTAGGGTTCGGGGGGTCAATCAGCCCCAGCATTTT. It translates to CSARVRGVNQPQHF.